This T cell receptor beta chain was sequenced for a study of shared clonotypes between healthy human individuals. Overall study context: Used for every donor were three CD4 naive, three CD4 memory, two CD8 naive and one CD8 memory plate.

The CDR3 sequence is 15 residues long. V lost 2 bases and J lost 8; bases outside the gene matches: 10. Germline CDR1 MDHEN, CDR2 SYDVKM. Only CD45RO-negative cells positively selected for CCR7 counted as naive CD8 cells, so terminally differentiated effector memory CD45RA+ cells were excluded. Findings of the study overall: Naive subsets, compared against memory subsets, generally had larger estimated richness values. Clonotype sharing among donors, it was expected, would be affected by sequencing depth. The sampled material consisted only of blood, and tissue repertoires are likely to differ.

Comments on this clone: Its antigen is undetermined.

Assay: immunoSEQ multiplex PCR; the TCRdb copy retains only in-frame clones and omits some. The data show around 1.9 million clones, roughly 91% seen once. This receptor was identified in a man aged 18 to 35 in good health. Some clones in this sample may be carry-over from other donors' samples. The chain couples TRBV28 to TRBJ1-1; 8 positions match TRBD1. Sequencing used naive CD8+ T cells from PBMCs. The CDR3 bases are TGTGCCAGCAGTTTAATGGGACAGGCGGGGCCCGAAGCTTTCTTT. Protein sequence: CASSLMGQAGPEAFF.